Here is one T cell receptor (beta chain) with its context. This sample was included in a study of preoperative IRX-2 immunotherapy in early breast cancer. The method was immunoSEQ multiplex PCR; TCRdb's version includes in-frame clones alone and lacks a portion of them. This table has 75,000 to 100,000 clones, just over 85% appearing once. Treatment meaning: preoperative locoregional IRX-2 cytokine immunotherapy. V was trimmed by 2 bases and J by 0 bases, leaving 12 bases between them. This CDR3 contains 16 residues. Germline CDR1 is SGHRS and CDR2 is YFSETQ. The chain carries TRBV5-1 and TRBJ1-3, with D possibly being TRBD1 (5 bases). The material was tumor tissue, obtained after IRX-2 immunotherapy. The clonotype was recovered from a human donor with breast cancer. CDR3 DNA: TGCGCCAGCAGCTTAAGTGGGGCAGGCTCTGGAAACACCATATATTTT. It codes for CASSLSGAGSGNTIYF.